This TCR beta chain was identified during a study of shared clonotypes between healthy human individuals. About the study: Each donor had three CD4 naive, three CD4 memory, two CD8 naive and one CD8 memory plate. Findings and limits, study-wide: Specimens sampled were limited to blood, with tissue repertoires likely differing.

V lost 3 bases to trimming and J lost 3 bases, with 3 bases between them. Germline V gene data show CDR1 as ENHRY and CDR2 as SYGVKD. There are 12 residues in the CDR3. On this clone: Its specificity is not known.

This table comes from immunoSEQ multiplex PCR, and its TCRdb copy is limited to in-frame clones, with some not included. The data hold under 150,000 clones, with about two thirds observed a single time. CD8 memory cells included CD45RO+ cells plus CCR7-negative CD45RA+ TemRA cells. The sequenced sample was memory CD8+ T cells sorted from blood. Subset defined: CD45RO+ cells pooled with CCR7-negative TemRA cells. V usage is TRBV10-3 and J usage is TRBJ1-3; D not certain. The receptor's source is a young woman in good health. The CDR3 sequence: CAISDGGNTIYF. CDR3 coding DNA: TGTGCCATCAGTGACGGTGGAAACACCATATATTTT.